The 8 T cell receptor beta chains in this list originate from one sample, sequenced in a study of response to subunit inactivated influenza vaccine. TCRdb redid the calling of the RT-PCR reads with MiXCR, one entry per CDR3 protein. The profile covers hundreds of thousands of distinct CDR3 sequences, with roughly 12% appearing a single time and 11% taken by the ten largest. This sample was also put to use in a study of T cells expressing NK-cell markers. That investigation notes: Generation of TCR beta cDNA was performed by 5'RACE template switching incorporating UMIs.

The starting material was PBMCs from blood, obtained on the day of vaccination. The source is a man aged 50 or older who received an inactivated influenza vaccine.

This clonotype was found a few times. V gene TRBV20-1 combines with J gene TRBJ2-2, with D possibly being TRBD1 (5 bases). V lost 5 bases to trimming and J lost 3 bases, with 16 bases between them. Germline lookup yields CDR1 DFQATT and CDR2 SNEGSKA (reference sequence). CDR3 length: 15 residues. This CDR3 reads CSADSGPGYTGELFF. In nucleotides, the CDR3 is TGCAGTGCTGATTCGGGCCCAGGGTACACCGGGGAGCTGTTTTTT.

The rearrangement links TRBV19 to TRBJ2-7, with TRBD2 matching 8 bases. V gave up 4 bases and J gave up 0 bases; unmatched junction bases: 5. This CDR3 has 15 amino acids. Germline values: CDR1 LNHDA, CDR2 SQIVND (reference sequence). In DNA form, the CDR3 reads TGTGCCAGTAGTACCGCGGGGGGACGCTCCTACGAGCAGTACTTC. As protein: CASSTAGGRSYEQYF. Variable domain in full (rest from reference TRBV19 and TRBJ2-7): DGGITQSPKYLFRKEGQNVTLSCEQNLNHDAMYWYRQDPGQGLRLIYYSQIVNDFQKGDIAEGYSVSREKKESFPLTVTSAQKNPTAFYLCASSTAGGRSYEQYFGPGTRLTVT.

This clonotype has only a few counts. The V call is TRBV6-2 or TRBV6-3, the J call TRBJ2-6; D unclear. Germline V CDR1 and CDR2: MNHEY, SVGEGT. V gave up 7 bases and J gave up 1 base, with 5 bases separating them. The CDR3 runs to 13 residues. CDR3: CASISSGANVLTF. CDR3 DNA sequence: TGTGCCAGCATATCATCTGGGGCCAACGTCCTGACTTTC.

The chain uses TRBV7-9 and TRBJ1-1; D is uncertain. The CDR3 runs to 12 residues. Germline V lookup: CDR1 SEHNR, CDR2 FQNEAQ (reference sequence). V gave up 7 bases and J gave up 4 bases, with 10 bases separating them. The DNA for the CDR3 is TGTGCCAGCAACCTCCTGGGCACTGAAGCTTTCTTT. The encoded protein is CASNLLGTEAFF. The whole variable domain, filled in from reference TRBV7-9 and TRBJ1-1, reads DTGVSQNPRHKITKRGQNVTFRCDPISEHNRLYWYRQTLGQGPEFLTYFQNEAQLEKSRLLSDRFSAERPKGSFSTLEIQRTEQGDSAMYLCASNLLGTEAFFGQGTRLTVV.

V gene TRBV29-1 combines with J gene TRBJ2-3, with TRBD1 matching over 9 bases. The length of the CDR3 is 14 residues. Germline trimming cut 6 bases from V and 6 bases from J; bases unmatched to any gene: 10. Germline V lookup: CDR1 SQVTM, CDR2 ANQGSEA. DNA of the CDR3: TGCAGCGTGGCAAGGACAGGGGCTGGCGATACGCAGTATTTT. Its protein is CSVARTGAGDTQYF.

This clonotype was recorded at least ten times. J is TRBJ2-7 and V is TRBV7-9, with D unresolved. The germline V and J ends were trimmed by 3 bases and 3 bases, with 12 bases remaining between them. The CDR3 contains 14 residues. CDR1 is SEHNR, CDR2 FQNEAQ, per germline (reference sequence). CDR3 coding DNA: TGTGCCAGCAGCTTGGGGAAACTCCGCTACGAGCAGTACTTC. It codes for CASSLGKLRYEQYF.

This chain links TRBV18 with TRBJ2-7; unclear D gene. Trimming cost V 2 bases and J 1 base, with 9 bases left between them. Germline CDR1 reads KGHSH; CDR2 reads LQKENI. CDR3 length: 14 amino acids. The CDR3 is CASSPEWQSYEQYF. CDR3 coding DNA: TGTGCCAGCTCACCAGAGTGGCAGTCCTACGAGCAGTACTTC.

The CDR3 loop reads CAGTSTDTQYF. The DNA for the CDR3 is TGTGCCGGGACTAGCACAGATACGCAGTATTTT. The genes are TRBV6-5 and TRBJ2-3; a possible D gene is TRBD2 (6 bases). Trimming took off 11 bases at V and 0 bases at J, with 6 bases between the two ends. This CDR3 has 11 amino acids. CDR1 MNHEY and CDR2 SVGAGI come from the germline V gene.